One T cell receptor beta chain is described in this entry. Its cognate antigen is unknown. This record comes from a study of OX40 agonist ivuxolimab in advanced cancers. Produced via immunoSEQ multiplex PCR; TCRdb's table is partial and in-frame only. Of tens of thousands of clones in the sample, approximately 93% were seen once. General study results and limits: In the 0.1 to 3.0 mg/kg range, CD4+ and CD8+ blood T cells had expanded clonally by week 6. CD4+ T cells averaged fewer expanded clones than CD8+ T cells. Some nonresponders additionally presented with little normalized T-cell clonal expansion.

This CDR3 comprises 17 residues. Deletions cut 4 bases from V and 0 bases from J, with 13 bases between. The TCR was taken from an adult with an advanced solid tumor such as melanoma, head and neck, liver or kidney cancer. Sequencing used CD4+ or CD8+ T cells sorted from blood, obtained in a trial of the OX40 agonist ivuxolimab. The V and J genes are TRBV23-1 and TRBJ1-6; D unclear. TRBV23-1 is given ORF status, its function remaining uncertain. The CDR3 sequence: CASSPSLLSSYNSPLHF. CDR3 in DNA: TGCGCCAGCAGTCCTTCCCTCCTGAGCTCCTATAATTCACCCCTCCACTTT.